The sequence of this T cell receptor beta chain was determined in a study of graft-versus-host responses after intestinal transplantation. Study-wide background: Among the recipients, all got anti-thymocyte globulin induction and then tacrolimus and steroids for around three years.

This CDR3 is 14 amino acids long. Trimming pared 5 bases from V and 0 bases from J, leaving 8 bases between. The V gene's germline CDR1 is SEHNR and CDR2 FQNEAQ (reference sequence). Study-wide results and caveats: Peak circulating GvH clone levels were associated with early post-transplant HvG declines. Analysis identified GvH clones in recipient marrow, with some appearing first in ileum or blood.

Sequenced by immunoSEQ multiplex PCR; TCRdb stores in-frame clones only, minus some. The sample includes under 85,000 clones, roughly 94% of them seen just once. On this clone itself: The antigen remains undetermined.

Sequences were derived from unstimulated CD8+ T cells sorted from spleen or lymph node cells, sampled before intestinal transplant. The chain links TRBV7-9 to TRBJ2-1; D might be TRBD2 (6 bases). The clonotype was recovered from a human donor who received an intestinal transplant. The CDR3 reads CASSAGGSYNEQFF. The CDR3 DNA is TGTGCCAGCAGCGCCGGGGGCTCCTACAATGAGCAGTTCTTC.